These 12 T cell receptor beta chains came from one sample sequenced in a study of cytomegalovirus exposure and HLA in healthy donors. Primers included in the PCR were 60 Vbeta and 13 Jbeta primers. Here immunoSEQ multiplex PCR was the method, and the copy in TCRdb shows in-frame clones only, minus some. The sample holds approximately 120,000 clones, about 79% seen once. Sequenced input: PBMCs. These receptors were taken from a human donor in good health.

V gene TRBV23-1 combines with J gene TRBJ1-5; unclear D gene. TRBV23-1 has ORF status, its function being uncertain. V was clipped by 4 bases and J by 7 bases, with 14 bases between them. The CDR3 sequence is 14 residues long. The CDR3 DNA follows: TGCGCCAGCAGTCCACCGAGGGTCCGACAGCCCCAGCATTTT. This sequence encodes CASSPPRVRQPQHF.

This rearrangement joins TRBV6-1 to TRBJ2-2; 7 bases map to TRBD1. CDR1 MNHNS and CDR2 SASEGT come from the germline V gene. V was clipped by 6 bases and J by 8 bases; unmatched bases: 9. This CDR3 region has 14 residues. This CDR3 reads CASRATGLGGELFF. Here the CDR3 DNA reads TGTGCCAGCAGAGCGACAGGGCTTGGGGGGGAGCTGTTTTTT.

The rearrangement links TRBV7-2 to TRBJ2-2; no reliable D call. This CDR3 is built from 13 residues. The germline CDR1 and CDR2 sequences are SGHTA and FQGNSA. V was pared by 5 bases and J by 6 bases, with 10 bases between. For the CDR3, the DNA is TGTGCCAGCAGCCCGGCGACTGCCGGGGAGCTGTTTTTT. Translation: CASSPATAGELFF.

This clone appeared once. The chain uses TRBV6-6 and TRBJ2-7; no clear D gene. Germline assignment: CDR1 MNHNY and CDR2 SVGAGI (reference sequence). Trimming took 5 bases from V and 0 from J, leaving 8 bases between them. The CDR3 spans 13 residues. CDR3 coding DNA: TGTGCCAGCAGTCCGTATAGCTCCTACGAGCAGTACTTC. Its translation: CASSPYSSYEQYF.

This clone is a singleton in its sample. V usage is TRBV5-1 and J usage is TRBJ2-3; 9 positions match TRBD2. J gave up 6 bases and V 5 bases, and 16 bases lay outside the gene matches. Germline V CDR1 and CDR2: SGHRS, YFSETQ. The CDR3 has 17 residues. CDR3 nucleotide sequence: TGCGCCAGCAGTCCTACAGCGGGAGGACGGTCTGCGGATACGCAGTATTTT. Its translation: CASSPTAGGRSADTQYF.

The genes are TRBV27 and TRBJ2-1, with 7 nucleotides matching TRBD2. Per germline, CDR1 MNHEY and CDR2 SMNVEV (reference sequence). J gave up 4 bases and V 5 bases, and 11 bases lay outside the gene matches. The CDR3 consists of 16 residues. CDR3 protein: CASSLRVGLGYNEQFF. Here the CDR3 DNA reads TGTGCCAGCAGTCTCCGGGTCGGACTAGGGTACAATGAGCAGTTCTTC.

This chain connects TRBV6-4 to TRBJ1-6; 8 positions match TRBD1. Germline V lookup: CDR1 MRHNA, CDR2 SNTAGT. The V and J ends lost 5 bases and 10 bases, in that order; junction bases with no gene match: 7. This CDR3 region has 14 residues. As DNA, the CDR3 is TGTGCCAGCAGTCCGACAGGGGAAGGATCACCCCTCCACTTT. Encoded protein: CASSPTGEGSPLHF.

The chain couples TRBV5-6 to TRBJ2-1, with TRBD1 identical over 9 bases. Per the germline V gene, CDR1 is SGHDT and CDR2 is YYEEEE. The CDR3 runs to 15 residues. V gave up 4 bases and J gave up 7 bases; unmatched junction bases: 9. The CDR3 DNA follows: TGTGCCAGCAGCAGGGGACAGGGCTCCAATAATGAGCAGTTCTTC. This translates into CASSRGQGSNNEQFF.

The V call is TRBV11-3, the J call TRBJ2-3; possible D gene TRBD1, 6 bases. The CDR3 consists of 16 residues. The germline V gene has CDR1 SGHNT and CDR2 YENEEA. Trimming removed 5 bases at V and 4 bases at J, with 19 bases between. The CDR3 sequence: CASSTRTGTMADTQYF. The CDR3 nucleotides read TGTGCCAGCAGCACAAGAACCGGGACAATGGCAGATACGCAGTATTTT.

The genes are TRBV7-9 and TRBJ2-3, with 8 positions matching TRBD1. With V trimmed by 1 base and J by 5 bases, 2 bases remained unmatched. This CDR3 has 14 amino acids. Germline V gene lookup returns CDR1 SEHNR and CDR2 FQNEAQ (reference sequence). The CDR3 DNA reads as TGTGCCAGCAGCTTAGAACAGGGGGGAGATACGCAGTATTTT. It is translated as CASSLEQGGDTQYF.

Only a few counts were recorded for this clone. This chain connects TRBV18 to TRBJ1-3; D unresolved. The CDR3 contains 13 residues. Trimming took off 6 bases at V and 0 bases at J, with 6 bases between the two ends. The germline CDR1 and CDR2 sequences are KGHSH and LQKENI. This CDR3 reads CASSQISGNTIYF. The DNA for the CDR3 is TGTGCCAGCTCCCAAATCTCTGGAAACACCATATATTTT. Full variable domain (rest looked up from reference TRBV18 and TRBJ1-3): NAGVMQNPRHLVRRRGQEARLRCSPMKGHSHVYWYRQLPEEGLKFMVYLQKENIIDESGMPKERFSAEFPKEGPSILRIQQVVRGDSAAYFCASSQISGNTIYFGEGSWLTVV.

The chain couples TRBV6-1 to TRBJ2-1; the D is unclear. CDR3 length equals 12 residues. Germline loops: CDR1 MNHNS, CDR2 SASEGT. V lost 7 bases to trimming and J lost 0 bases, with 4 bases between them. CDR3 coding DNA: TGTGCCAGCACCTCCTCCTACAATGAGCAGTTCTTC. It is translated as CASTSSYNEQFF.